A single sample gave rise to the 15 T cell receptor beta chains below, sequenced in a study of shared clonotypes between healthy human individuals (dated by TCRdb to about 2020). CD8 naive samples were CD45RO-negative cells positively selected for CCR7, giving a CD45RA+CCR7+ population that excluded TemRA cells. The library was produced with the immunoSEQ multiplex PCR assay. This immuneACCESS table, as held by TCRdb, lists in-frame sequences with V and J called but not all clones. Of the missing ones, under half trace to an unresolved V gene in checked studies; the others have no known cause. The sample yields about 580,000 clones; 98% were counted once. 0.25% to 0.35% of the sample is held by the ten biggest clonotypes. Specimen: naive CD8+ T cells sorted from blood. The cell subset or site label, read with the paper, signifies: CD45RA+CCR7+. Every receptor here comes from a man aged 25-45 years in good health.

The rearrangement uses TRBV10-2 and TRBJ1-1, with 9 bases identical to TRBD1. After removal of 6 bases from V and 4 bases from J, the junction contained 6 bases not matched to a gene. The CDR3 sequence is 14 residues long. The germline V gene has CDR1 WSHSY and CDR2 SAAADI. CDR3 region: CASSADRGSTEAFF. The CDR3, as DNA: TGCGCCAGCAGCGCGGACAGGGGATCCACTGAAGCTTTCTTT.

The chain is built from TRBV11-3 and TRBJ2-7; 11 bases agree with TRBD2. This CDR3 is 15 amino acids long. The V gene's germline CDR1 is SGHNT and CDR2 YENEEA. J was trimmed by 5 bases and V by 5 bases; bases with no gene match: 8. The CDR3 sequence is CASSPASGRLDEQYF. CDR3 coding DNA: TGTGCCAGCAGCCCCGCTAGCGGGAGGCTTGACGAGCAGTACTTC.

Concerning this clone itself: The same CDR3 also results from other DNA sequences found in this sample. CDR3 DNA: TGTGCCAGCAGTTTGGTTACGGTAACCACTGAAGCTTTCTTT. As protein: CASSLVTVTTEAFF. The chain has TRBV7-9 and TRBJ1-1; D is unclear. The CDR3 extends over 14 amino acids. Germline assignment: CDR1 SEHNR and CDR2 FQNEAQ (reference sequence). Trimming removed 6 bases from V and 4 bases from J, with 15 bases in between.

The rearrangement uses TRBV27 and TRBJ2-7; 9 bases are shared with TRBD2. V was pared by 4 bases and J by 3 bases, with 10 bases of the junction left unmatched. This CDR3 has 16 residues. Germline CDR1 is MNHEY and CDR2 is SMNVEV (reference sequence). The CDR3 here is CASSSTVAGDVYEQYF. For the CDR3, the DNA is TGTGCCAGCAGTTCGACTGTAGCGGGAGATGTCTACGAGCAGTACTTC.

This chain uses TRBV15 with TRBJ2-1; D unclear. The V gene's germline CDR1 is LNHNV and CDR2 YYDKDF (reference sequence). The V end was cut by 0 bases, the J end by 7 bases, with 13 bases between. This CDR3 spans 15 amino acids. Here the CDR3 reads CATSRENHRRNEQFF. The CDR3 nucleotides are TGTGCCACCAGCAGAGAAAACCACCGGCGAAATGAGCAGTTCTTC.

This clone showed up just once. The chain recombines TRBV7-9 with TRBJ2-7; perhaps TRBD2 as D (5 bases). The V gene's germline CDR1 is SEHNR and CDR2 FQNEAQ (reference sequence). CDR3 length: 12 residues. V lost 0 bases and J 5 bases, leaving 5 bases between the germline ends. The CDR3 sequence: CASSLARDEQYF. The CDR3 coding sequence is TGTGCCAGCAGCTTAGCGCGGGACGAGCAGTACTTC.

The gene calls are TRBV5-1 and TRBJ2-4, with 8 nucleotides matching TRBD1. The CDR3 is made up of 15 amino acids. Per germline, CDR1 SGHRS and CDR2 YFSETQ. Trimming took 3 bases from V and 6 from J; bases not matched to a gene: 8. The CDR3 sequence: CASSSPGTGRNIQYF. CDR3 bases: TGCGCCAGCAGCTCACCCGGGACAGGTAGAAACATTCAGTACTTC.

This rearrangement joins TRBV7-3 to TRBJ2-3; 8 nucleotides agree with TRBD1. In germline, CDR1 is SGHTA, CDR2 FQGTGA. CDR3 length: 15 amino acids. Trimming removed 4 bases from V and 0 bases from J; junction bases left unmatched: 3. The CDR3 DNA reads as TGTGCCAGCAGCTCGACAGGGGCTAGCACAGATACGCAGTATTTT. Encoded protein: CASSSTGASTDTQYF.

The V and J genes are TRBV5-1 and TRBJ2-7; 11 bases are shared with TRBD2. The CDR3 is 16 residues long. Germline loops: CDR1 SGHRS, CDR2 YFSETQ. V was clipped by 4 bases and J by 2 bases; unmatched bases: 8. The CDR3: CASSPGGLADTYEQYF. For the CDR3, the DNA is TGCGCCAGCAGCCCCGGGGGACTAGCGGATACCTACGAGCAGTACTTC.

The chain links TRBV19 to TRBJ2-2; D might be TRBD1 (6 bases). V lost 3 bases and J 6 bases, leaving 8 bases between the germline ends. CDR1 and CDR2 (germline): LNHDA, SQIVND (reference sequence). The CDR3 totals 13 residues. In DNA form, the CDR3 reads TGTGCCAGTAGTATGTCAGGGGCCGGGGAGCTGTTTTTT. This sequence encodes CASSMSGAGELFF. Looking up the rest from reference TRBV19 and TRBJ2-2 gives the full variable domain: DGGITQSPKYLFRKEGQNVTLSCEQNLNHDAMYWYRQDPGQGLRLIYYSQIVNDFQKGDIAEGYSVSREKKESFPLTVTSAQKNPTAFYLCASSMSGAGELFFGEGSRLTVL.

The V and J genes are TRBV29-1 and TRBJ2-7; D remains unclear. This CDR3 is built from 10 residues. Germline assignment: CDR1 SQVTM and CDR2 ANQGSEA. V lost 6 bases to trimming and J lost 7 bases, with 10 bases between them. CDR3 amino acids: CSVVQEEQYF. CDR3 coding DNA: TGCAGCGTAGTGCAGGAAGAGCAGTACTTC.

V is TRBV28 and J is TRBJ2-5; D possibly corresponds to TRBD2 (6 bases). CDR1 and CDR2 from the germline V gene are MDHEN and SYDVKM. CDR3 length: 13 amino acids. V was shortened by 9 bases and J by 5 bases, with 16 bases between the two germline ends. CDR3 sequence reads: CASMVGGEETQYF. DNA of the CDR3: TGTGCCAGTATGGTAGGAGGGGAGGAGACCCAGTACTTC.

The chain joins TRBV2 to TRBJ2-2, with 12 bases matching TRBD2. CDR1 is SNHLY, CDR2 FYNNEI, per germline. This CDR3 is built from 17 residues. With 7 bases clipped from V and 5 bases from J, the junction kept 11 bases outside the gene matches. The CDR3 loop is CASNPSLAGGGTGELFF. DNA for the CDR3: TGTGCCAGCAACCCCAGTCTAGCGGGAGGGGGGACCGGGGAGCTGTTTTTT. Together with reference TRBV2 and TRBJ2-2, the CDR3 gives the full variable domain: EPEVTQTPSHQVTQMGQEVILRCVPISNHLYFYWYRQILGQKVEFLVSFYNNEISEKSEIFDDQFSVERPDGSNFTLKIRSTKLEDSAMYFCASNPSLAGGGTGELFFGEGSRLTVL.

The V and J genes are TRBV4-1 and TRBJ2-3; no reliable D call. Trimming took 1 base from V and 5 from J, leaving 7 bases between them. The germline V gene encodes CDR1 MGHRA and CDR2 YSYEKL. The CDR3 extends over 13 amino acids. In DNA, the CDR3 is TGCGCCAGCAGCCAAGCACTTCAAGATACGCAGTATTTT. It codes for CASSQALQDTQYF.

The chain uses TRBV6-4 and TRBJ1-2; 10 bases agree with TRBD1. From germline, CDR1 is MRHNA and CDR2 SNTAGT. CDR3 length: 14 amino acids. The ends lost 6 bases at V and 7 bases at J; junction bases unmatched: 8. Written as DNA, the CDR3 is TGTGCCAGCAGCGCTGGACAGGGGGTAGGTGGCTACACCTTC. Translated, it gives CASSAGQGVGGYTF.